The clone carrying this T cell receptor beta chain has a count of ten or more. Its antigen is not known. Germline V CDR1 and CDR2: LGHNA, YSLEER. The ends lost 0 bases at V and 3 bases at J; junction bases unmatched: 14. The CDR3 extends over 19 amino acids. The data derive from a study of spatial heterogeneity in lung cancer. Study findings and constraints: Within tumors, counts of expanded alpha and beta TCRs tracked tumor mutation counts.

This sample's time point: sample taken at primary tumor resection. The study sequenced unsorted whole RNA from tumor, nontumor lung or frozen PBMC. Each CDR3 protein is one row after TCRdb ran MiXCR on the 5' RACE reads. The repertoire has approximately 4,300 distinct CDR3 sequences, 6% to 7% of them found once; the top ten carry 15% to 20%. The sequence derives from a male donor with early-stage non-small cell lung cancer. This specimen was lung tumor tissue, taken at surgery. V and J are TRBV4-3 and TRBJ2-4; TRBD2 matches 7 bases. CDR3 DNA sequence: TGCGCCAGCAGCCAAGATCCGACGGGAGGTAGCCCTGGCAAAAACATTCAGTACTTC. Protein sequence: CASSQDPTGGSPGKNIQYF.